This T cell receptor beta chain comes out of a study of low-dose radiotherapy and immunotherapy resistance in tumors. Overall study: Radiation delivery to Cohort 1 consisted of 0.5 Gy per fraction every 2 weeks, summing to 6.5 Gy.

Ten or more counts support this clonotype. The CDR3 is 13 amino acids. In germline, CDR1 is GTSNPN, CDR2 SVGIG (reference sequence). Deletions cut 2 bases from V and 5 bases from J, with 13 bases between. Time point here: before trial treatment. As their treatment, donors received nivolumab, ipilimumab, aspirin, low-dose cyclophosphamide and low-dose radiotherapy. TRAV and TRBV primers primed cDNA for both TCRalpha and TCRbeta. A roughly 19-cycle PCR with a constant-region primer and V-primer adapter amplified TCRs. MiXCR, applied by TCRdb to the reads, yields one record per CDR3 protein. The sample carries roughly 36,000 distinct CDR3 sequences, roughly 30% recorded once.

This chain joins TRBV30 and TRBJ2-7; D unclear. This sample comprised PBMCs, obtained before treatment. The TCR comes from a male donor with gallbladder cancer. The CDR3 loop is CAWSPLSPNEQYF. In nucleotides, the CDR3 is TGTGCCTGGAGTCCCCTGTCCCCCAACGAGCAGTACTTC.